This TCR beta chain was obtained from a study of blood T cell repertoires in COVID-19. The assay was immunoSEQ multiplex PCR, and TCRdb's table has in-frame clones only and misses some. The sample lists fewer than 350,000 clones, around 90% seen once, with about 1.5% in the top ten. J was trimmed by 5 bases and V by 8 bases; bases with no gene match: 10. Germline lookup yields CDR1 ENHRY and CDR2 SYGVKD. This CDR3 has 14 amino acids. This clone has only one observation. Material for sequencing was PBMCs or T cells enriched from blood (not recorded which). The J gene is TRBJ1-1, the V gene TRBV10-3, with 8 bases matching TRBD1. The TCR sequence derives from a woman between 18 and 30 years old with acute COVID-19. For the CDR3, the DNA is TGTGCCATCGAATCCTCCAGGGGGCAAACTGAAGCTTTCTTT. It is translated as CAIESSRGQTEAFF.